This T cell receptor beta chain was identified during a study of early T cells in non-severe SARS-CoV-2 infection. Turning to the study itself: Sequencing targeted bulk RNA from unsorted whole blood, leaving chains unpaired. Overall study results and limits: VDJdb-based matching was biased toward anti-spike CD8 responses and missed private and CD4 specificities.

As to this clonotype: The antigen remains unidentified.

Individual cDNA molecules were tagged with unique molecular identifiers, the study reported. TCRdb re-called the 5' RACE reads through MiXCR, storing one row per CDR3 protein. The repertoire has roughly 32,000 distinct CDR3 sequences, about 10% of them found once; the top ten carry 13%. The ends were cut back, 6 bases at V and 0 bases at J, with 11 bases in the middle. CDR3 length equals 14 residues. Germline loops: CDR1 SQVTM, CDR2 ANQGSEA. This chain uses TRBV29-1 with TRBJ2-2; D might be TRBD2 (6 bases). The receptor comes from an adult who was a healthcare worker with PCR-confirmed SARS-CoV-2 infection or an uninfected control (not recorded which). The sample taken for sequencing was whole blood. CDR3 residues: CSVGTDTNTGELFF. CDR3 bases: TGCAGCGTCGGGACTGATACGAACACCGGGGAGCTGTTTTTT.